This T cell receptor beta chain was retrieved from a study of T cells in Graves' hyperthyroidism and ophthalmopathy. Trimming removed 1 base at V and 7 bases at J, with 8 bases between. The CDR3 is 14 amino acids. From germline, CDR1 is SNHLY and CDR2 FYNNEI. Amplification yielded TCR beta CDR3 regions, with RNA transcripts as the source. The HTBI primer set drove a first-round RT-PCR of the TCR CDR3. In TCRdb, the multiplex PCR reads were re-called with MiXCR into one record per CDR3 protein. Of hundreds of thousands of distinct CDR3 sequences listed, over 35% were seen once; the top ten hold around 9.3%. Each patient was aged 18 to 65 and had newly diagnosed hyperthyroidism of under 2 months' duration. A patient was excluded if there was uncontrolled infection, other autoimmune disease, pregnancy or lactation. Each diagnosis drew on symptoms, thyroxine, TRAb, thyroid ultrasound and orbital computed tomography findings.

The gene calls are TRBV2 and TRBJ1-6; D gene ambiguous. This TCR derives from a man between 18 and 29 years old with Graves' hyperthyroidism. Sequences were obtained from blood. The CDR3 region is CASSEVGLNSPLHF. The CDR3 coding sequence is TGTGCCAGCAGTGAAGTAGGTTTGAATTCACCCCTCCACTTT.